Following are 24 T cell receptor beta chains from one sample sequenced in a study of T cells in localized non-small cell lung cancer. Sequencing used immunoSEQ multiplex PCR; TCRdb keeps in-frame clones, though not all of them. The sample has around 23,000 clones, 90% seen once. The sequencing here drew on peripheral blood, taken before any cancer treatment. These TCRs come from a woman aged 35 to 70 with stage I lung adenocarcinoma.

The CDR3 protein is CASSLSAGRNSPLHF. The CDR3 nucleotides read TGTGCCAGCAGTTTGTCGGCAGGGCGGAATTCACCCCTCCACTTT. The rearrangement uses TRBV28 and TRBJ1-6; weak D call: TRBD1 (5 bases). V lost 3 bases and J lost 7, with 13 bases in between. Germline-derived CDR1 and CDR2 are MDHEN and SYDVKM. This CDR3 comprises 15 residues.

V usage is TRBV2 and J usage is TRBJ2-5, with 8 bases matching TRBD2. J gave up 1 base and V 3 bases, and 7 bases lay outside the gene matches. The germline CDR1 and CDR2 sequences are SNHLY and FYNNEI. The CDR3 is 16 residues long. The CDR3: CASSDRGGGFQETQYF. DNA of the CDR3: TGTGCCAGCAGTGATCGGGGCGGGGGGTTCCAAGAGACCCAGTACTTC.

The chain combines TRBV28 with TRBJ1-3; weak D call: TRBD1 (5 bases). Germline V gene data show CDR1 as MDHEN and CDR2 as SYDVKM. Deletions cut 8 bases from V and 0 bases from J, with 17 bases between. The CDR3 runs 16 residues. The CDR3 bases are TGTGCCAGCGGATCCCCCCTGGGGGTCTCTGGAAACACCATATATTTT. As protein: CASGSPLGVSGNTIYF.

Comments on this clone: The same CDR3 is also encoded by other DNA sequences in this sample. The rearrangement joins TRBV29-1 to TRBJ2-3; TRBD1 matches 7 bases. CDR3 length: 16 residues. Germline V CDR1 and CDR2: SQVTM, ANQGSEA. V trimming: 4 bases; J trimming: 1 base; junction bases outside the gene matches: 11. In nucleotides, the CDR3 is TGCAGCGTTGGTCCTCGAGGGGGCGCAGGCACAGATACGCAGTATTTT. It encodes CSVGPRGGAGTDTQYF.

This chain joins TRBV2 and TRBJ1-5, with D uncertain. The CDR3 loop spans 12 amino acids. V dropped 7 bases and J dropped 4 bases, with 8 bases sitting between them. Germline V lookup: CDR1 SNHLY, CDR2 FYNNEI. The DNA for the CDR3 is TGTGCCAGCACCCCGGGGAATCAGCCCCAGCATTTT. Protein sequence: CASTPGNQPQHF.

The chain employs TRBV30 and TRBJ2-2, with D possibly being TRBD1 or TRBD2 (7 bases each). In germline, CDR1 is GTSNPN, CDR2 SVGIG (reference sequence). V was trimmed by 0 bases and J by 7 bases, leaving 18 bases between them. The CDR3 extends over 16 amino acids. The CDR3 region has the DNA TGTGCCTGGAGTGTGGGGGGGAGACAGGGAATCGGGGAGCTGTTTTTT. Encoded protein: CAWSVGGRQGIGELFF.

In this sample, this clone turned up once. This sequence joins TRBV7-2 and TRBJ1-4, with D maybe TRBD1 (5 bases). V was cut by 5 bases and J by 7 bases, with 14 bases left in between. Per the germline V gene, CDR1 is SGHTA and CDR2 is FQGNSA. This CDR3 has 14 residues. CDR3: CASSPDRAVEKLFF. As DNA, the CDR3 is TGTGCCAGCAGCCCCGACAGAGCCGTTGAAAAACTGTTTTTT.

V is TRBV7-2 and J is TRBJ1-1, with D unresolved. There are 12 residues in the CDR3. In germline, CDR1 is SGHTA, CDR2 FQGNSA. Trimming left V 1 base short and J 5 bases short, with 5 bases between. CDR3 DNA sequence: TGTGCCAGCAGCTTAGATTTGACTGAAGCTTTCTTT. It codes for CASSLDLTEAFF.

This chain's CDR3 is CASSFFRTSGNYNEQFF. DNA of the CDR3: TGTGCCAGCAGCTTCTTCAGGACTAGCGGGAACTACAATGAGCAGTTCTTC. The rearrangement uses TRBV7-9 and TRBJ2-1; 12 bases map to TRBD2. Germline-derived CDR1 and CDR2 are SEHNR and FQNEAQ (reference sequence). V shed 3 bases and J 3 bases; nucleotides not matched to a gene: 6. There are 17 residues in the CDR3.

The chain employs TRBV2 and TRBJ2-5, with TRBD2 matching 7 bases. Trimming at V came to 4 bases and at J to 5 bases, leaving 13 bases not matched to a gene. Looked up from germline, CDR1 is SNHLY and CDR2 is FYNNEI. The CDR3 runs 16 residues. CDR3 nucleotides: TGTGCCAGCAGTGGAATAGGTCTAGCGGTTACGGAGACCCAGTACTTC. This gives the protein CASSGIGLAVTETQYF.

The chain recombines TRBV11-2 with TRBJ2-7; tentatively, D is TRBD1 or TRBD2 (5 bases each). This CDR3 has 15 amino acids. The germline V and J ends were trimmed by 3 bases and 2 bases, with 14 bases remaining between them. The germline V gene encodes CDR1 SGHAT and CDR2 FQNNGV. Here the CDR3 reads CASSFLRQGPYEQYF. Here the CDR3 DNA reads TGTGCCAGCAGCTTTCTTCGGCAGGGACCCTACGAGCAGTACTTC.

V usage is TRBV7-2 and J usage is TRBJ1-1, with D unresolved. The CDR3 has 13 amino acids. The V and J ends lost 7 bases and 8 bases respectively, with 17 bases between them. The germline V gene has CDR1 SGHTA and CDR2 FQGNSA. CDR3 protein: CASKTSGSFEAFF. CDR3 DNA: TGTGCCAGCAAGACCTCCGGGTCTTTCGAAGCTTTCTTT. Together with reference TRBV7-2 and TRBJ1-1, the CDR3 gives the full variable domain: GAGVSQSPSNKVTEKGKDVELRCDPISGHTALYWYRQSLGQGLEFLIYFQGNSAPDKSGLPSDRFSAERTGGSVSTLTIQRTQQEDSAVYLCASKTSGSFEAFFGQGTRLTVV.

This sequence joins TRBV5-1 and TRBJ2-5; 7 bases map to TRBD1. Unmatched junction bases numbered 6, after V lost 4 bases and J lost 12 bases. The germline V gene encodes CDR1 SGHRS and CDR2 YFSETQ. The CDR3 is 11 amino acids. The CDR3 protein is CASSEGQPKYF. The CDR3 DNA follows: TGCGCCAGCAGCGAGGGACAGCCCAAGTACTTC.

The chain combines TRBV28 with TRBJ2-3; 7 bases fit TRBD2. After removal of 2 bases from V and 3 bases from J, the junction contained 5 bases not matched to a gene. CDR3 size: 15 residues. The germline CDR1 and CDR2 sequences are MDHEN and SYDVKM. This CDR3 is CASSLAGESTDTQYF. The DNA for the CDR3 is TGTGCCAGCAGTTTAGCGGGAGAGAGTACAGATACGCAGTATTTT.

The V gene is TRBV5-6, the J gene TRBJ2-7; TRBD1 matches 10 bases. The J segment lost 3 bases and the V segment lost 3 bases, leaving 9 bases of the junction unmatched. In germline, CDR1 is SGHDT, CDR2 YYEEEE. The CDR3 length is 16 residues. In DNA form, the CDR3 reads TGTGCCAGCAGCTACCCTGGGGACAGGGGAAACTACGAGCAGTACTTC. Amino acids: CASSYPGDRGNYEQYF.

The chain combines TRBV7-2 with TRBJ2-5, with 11 bases aligning to TRBD2. CDR3 size: 15 residues. Germline V gene lookup returns CDR1 SGHTA and CDR2 FQGNSA. V dropped 2 bases and J dropped 3; count of bases not matched to a gene: 2. The CDR3 region is CASSLYSGREETQYF. The CDR3 DNA sequence: TGTGCCAGCAGCTTATATAGCGGGAGGGAAGAGACCCAGTACTTC.

DNA of the CDR3: TGCGCCAGCAGCAGGGCAACGGGAGGCCCACCCTACGAGCAGTACTTC. It encodes CASSRATGGPPYEQYF. The chain is built from TRBV5-1 and TRBJ2-7, with TRBD2 matching over 7 bases. CDR1 and CDR2 from the germline V gene are SGHRS and YFSETQ. This CDR3 is built from 16 residues. After removal of 4 bases from V and 2 bases from J, the junction contained 12 bases not matched to a gene.

J is TRBJ1-3 and V is TRBV7-9, with TRBD1 identical over 7 bases. The germline CDR1 and CDR2 sequences are SEHNR and FQNEAQ (reference sequence). The CDR3 runs to 17 residues. The V and J ends lost 5 bases and 0 bases, in that order; junction bases with no gene match: 10. The DNA for the CDR3 is TGTGCCAGCAGCCGATGGGACAGCAGGCACTCTGGAAACACCATATATTTT. Encoded protein: CASSRWDSRHSGNTIYF.

The chain employs TRBV6-5 and TRBJ2-3; D is possibly TRBD2 (5 bases). The germline CDR1 and CDR2 sequences are MNHEY and SVGAGI. V was trimmed by 5 bases and J by 11 bases, leaving 17 bases between them. This CDR3 contains 13 residues. CDR3 nucleotides: TGTGCCAGCAGTGATGGAGCGGTCTGGGGGCAGTATTTT. Encoded protein: CASSDGAVWGQYF.

The chain carries TRBV7-6 and TRBJ1-1; no definite D call. CDR3 size: 15 residues. V gave up 5 bases and J gave up 1 base, with 14 bases separating them. Per germline, CDR1 SGHVS and CDR2 FNYEAQ. The CDR3 bases are TGTGCCAGCAGCCCCCCCCCGGGCGCGAACACTGAAGCTTTCTTT. This sequence encodes CASSPPPGANTEAFF.

The chain combines TRBV5-1 with TRBJ2-6, with D unclear. The CDR3 has 15 residues. V was trimmed by 6 bases and J by 0 bases, leaving 10 bases between them. Germline assignment: CDR1 SGHRS and CDR2 YFSETQ. Here the CDR3 reads CASKPPPSGANVLTF. The CDR3 DNA reads as TGCGCCAGCAAGCCGCCTCCCTCTGGGGCCAACGTCCTGACTTTC.

The genes are TRBV11-3 and TRBJ2-7; no clear D. Germline CDR1 SGHNT, CDR2 YENEEA. The CDR3 extends over 13 amino acids. Trimming shortened V by 2 bases and J by 5 bases, and 10 bases separated the two germline ends. The CDR3 DNA is TGTGCCAGCAGCTTAATGGAAATCAACGAGCAGTACTTC. This translates into CASSLMEINEQYF.

The chain combines TRBV28 with TRBJ1-2; D is unresolved. V lost 3 bases to trimming and J lost 5 bases, with 16 bases between them. Germline loops: CDR1 MDHEN, CDR2 SYDVKM. This CDR3 region has 15 residues. CDR3 residues: CASSLPSGRTYGYTF. For the CDR3, the DNA is TGTGCCAGCAGTTTGCCCTCAGGACGGACGTATGGCTACACCTTC.

The rearrangement joins TRBV10-3 to TRBJ2-7, with 11 positions matching TRBD1. CDR1 is ENHRY, CDR2 SYGVKD, per germline. The CDR3 is 12 residues long. V dropped 8 bases and J dropped 5; count of bases not matched to a gene: 2. The CDR3 bases are TGTGCCATCTGGGACAGGGGGAACGAGCAGTACTTC. Translation: CAIWDRGNEQYF.